This TCR beta chain is drawn from a study of T-cell reconstitution after alpha-beta-depleted transplantation in children. There are many counts of this clonotype. Preparing the TCRbeta library involved the use of unique molecular identifiers. TCRdb reprocessed the PCR reads with MiXCR, giving one entry per CDR3 protein. In the table there are fewer than 95,000 distinct CDR3 sequences, over 9% of which are singletons. The receptor's source is a human donor who donated a stem cell graft to a child with inherited bone marrow failure. The material sequenced was PBMCs from the stem cell graft donor, taken from the stem cell graft.

DNA for the CDR3: TGCGCCAGCAGCTCGGGGGGTACGACAGATACGCAGTATTTT. Its protein product is CASSSGGTTDTQYF. The genes are TRBV5-1 and TRBJ2-3; 7 bases agree with TRBD2. The length of the CDR3 is 14 residues. In germline, CDR1 is SGHRS, CDR2 YFSETQ. V lost 3 bases to trimming and J lost 3 bases; unmatched junction nucleotides: 4.